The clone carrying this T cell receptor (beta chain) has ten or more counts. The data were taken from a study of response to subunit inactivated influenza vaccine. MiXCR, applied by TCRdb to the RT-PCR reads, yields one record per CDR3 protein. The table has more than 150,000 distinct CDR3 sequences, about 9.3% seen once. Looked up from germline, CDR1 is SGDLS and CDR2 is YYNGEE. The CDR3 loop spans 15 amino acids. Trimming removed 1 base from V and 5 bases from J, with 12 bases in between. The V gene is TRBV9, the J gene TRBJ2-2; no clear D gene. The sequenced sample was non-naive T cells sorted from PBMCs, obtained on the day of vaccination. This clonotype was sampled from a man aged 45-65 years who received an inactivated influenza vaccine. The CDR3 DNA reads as TGTGCCAGCAGCGTACTGCCCCGCTGGACCGGGGAGCTGTTTTTT. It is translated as CASSVLPRWTGELFF. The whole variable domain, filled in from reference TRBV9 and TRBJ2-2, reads DSGVTQTPKHLITATGQRVTLRCSPRSGDLSVYWYQQSLDQGLQFLIQYYNGEERAKGNILERFSAQQFPDLHSELNLSSLELGDSALYFCASSVLPRWTGELFFGEGSRLTVL.